This record covers a single T cell receptor (beta chain). Its specificity is unknown. It is likely a read error, because the conserved phenylalanine at the end of the CDR3 is missing. Semi-nested PCR with Nested Universal Primer A followed constant-region reverse priming of full-length variable regions. TCRdb processed the 5' RACE reads anew with MiXCR; each CDR3 protein has one entry. Of more than 6,000 distinct CDR3 sequences in the sample, 50% were seen once. Study results and caveats: The TCR gene usage of tumor memory CD4+ T cells clustered together with blood and lymph node memory CD4+ cells and with lymph node naive CD4+ cells.

The CDR3 length is 14 residues. Germline assignment: CDR1 SGHRS and CDR2 YFSETQ. Trimming cost V 2 bases and J 3 bases; bases outside gene matches: 3. The chain has TRBV5-1 and TRBJ2-7, with 9 bases aligning to TRBD1. Sample: naive CD4+ T cells sorted from a lymph node. Subset: naive CD4+ T cells, CD4+CD45RA+CD25-. This receptor was taken from a female donor with breast cancer. CDR3 sequence: CASSLGQGSYEQYS. The CDR3 region has the DNA TGCGCCAGCAGCTTAGGACAGGGGAGCTACGAGCAGTACTCC.